These 30 T cell receptor beta chains were sequenced from one sample in a study of OX40 agonist ivuxolimab in advanced cancers. Sequencing was performed with immunoSEQ multiplex PCR; in TCRdb, only in-frame clones are kept and a portion is missing. The sample records 28,000 or so clones, more than 65% being singletons. The sequencing used CD4+ or CD8+ T cells sorted from blood, collected in a trial of the OX40 agonist ivuxolimab. These receptors came from an adult with an advanced solid tumor such as melanoma, head and neck, liver or kidney cancer.

This clone was counted only a few times. V usage is TRBV7-3 and J usage is TRBJ1-2; no clear D. This CDR3 region has 12 residues. The germline V gene encodes CDR1 SGHTA and CDR2 FQGTGA. The V gene lost 4 bases and the J gene lost 2 bases, with 5 bases spanning the gap. The DNA for the CDR3 is TGTGCCAGCAGCTACGGGAACTATGGCTACACCTTC. This translates into CASSYGNYGYTF.

This clone was seen once. The V and J genes are TRBV21-1 and TRBJ2-7; the D call in the table, TRBD1, was not verified against the DNA. TRBV21-1 is a pseudogene segment. This CDR3 is built from 13 residues. Here the CDR3 reads CASSKAGLHEQYF. DNA of the CDR3: TGTGCCAGCAGCAAGGCAGGGTTGCACGAGCAGTACTTC.

The count of this clone is one. The V gene is TRBV30, the J gene TRBJ1-2; D not resolved. V was shortened by 1 base and J by 1 base, with 4 bases between the two germline ends. CDR1 is GTSNPN, CDR2 SVGIG, per germline (reference sequence). This CDR3 has 12 amino acids. The CDR3 loop is CAWSGGNYGYTF. CDR3 nucleotide sequence: TGTGCCTGGAGTGGGGGTAACTATGGCTACACCTTC.

This chain uses TRBV6-5 with TRBJ1-2; 7 nucleotides line up with TRBD1. The CDR3 is 15 amino acids. CDR1 is MNHEY, CDR2 SVGAGI, per germline. V trimming: 6 bases; J trimming: 4 bases; junction bases outside the gene matches: 11. CDR3 in DNA: TGTGCCAGCAGGGGGGGACAGACTACTTTCTATGGCTACACCTTC. It translates to CASRGGQTTFYGYTF.

The V call is TRBV19, the J call TRBJ2-7; 8 positions agree with TRBD1. CDR1 is LNHDA and CDR2 is SQIVND in the germline V gene (reference sequence). The CDR3 is made up of 14 amino acids. After removal of 6 bases from V and 3 bases from J, the junction contained 7 bases not matched to a gene. The CDR3 protein is CASSAGTGIYEQYF. CDR3 DNA: TGTGCCAGTAGCGCGGGGACAGGAATCTACGAGCAGTACTTC.

The chain employs TRBV11-1 and TRBJ2-3, with TRBD1 matching over 7 bases. The V gene's germline CDR1 is SGHAT and CDR2 FQDESV (reference sequence). The CDR3 totals 18 residues. V shed 5 bases and J 3 bases; nucleotides not matched to a gene: 17. The CDR3 reads CASSHHPTTGASTDTQYF. In nucleotides, the CDR3 is TGTGCCAGCAGCCACCACCCGACAACAGGGGCCTCGACAGATACGCAGTATTTT.

This sequence joins TRBV5-5 and TRBJ1-4; D is undetermined. Germline V gene sequence: CDR1 SGHKS, CDR2 YYEKEE (reference sequence). The V end was cut by 1 base, the J end by 5 bases, with 9 bases between. There are 14 residues in the CDR3. The CDR3 spells CASSLHPGNEKLFF. As DNA, the CDR3 is TGTGCCAGCAGCTTGCACCCGGGAAATGAAAAACTGTTTTTT. Variable domain in full (rest from reference TRBV5-5 and TRBJ1-4): DAGVTQSPTHLIKTRGQQVTLRCSPISGHKSVSWYQQVLGQGPQFIFQYYEKEERGRGNFPDRFSARQFPNYSSELNVNALLLGDSALYLCASSLHPGNEKLFFGSGTQLSVL.

The chain employs TRBV29-1 and TRBJ2-7; 7 nucleotides match TRBD2. V trimming: 0 bases; J trimming: 4 bases; junction bases outside the gene matches: 3. There are 13 residues in the CDR3. Germline V gives CDR1 SQVTM, CDR2 ANQGSEA. CDR3 sequence (DNA): TGCAGCGTTGAAGATTTCGGGGGGTACGAGCAGTACTTC. Amino acid sequence: CSVEDFGGYEQYF.

The chain employs TRBV5-4 and TRBJ2-5; D is ambiguous. Trimming shortened V by 0 bases and J by 10 bases, and 10 bases separated the two germline ends. The CDR3 loop spans 12 amino acids. CDR1 and CDR2 from the germline V gene are SGHNT and YYREEE (reference sequence). The CDR3 region is CASSLGTLVQYF. The CDR3 DNA follows: TGTGCCAGCAGCTTGGGAACTCTAGTCCAGTACTTC.

The chain has TRBV5-5 and TRBJ2-3; 14 bases map to TRBD2. Germline V CDR1 and CDR2: SGHKS, YYEKEE (reference sequence). This CDR3 is built from 19 residues. The junction had 8 bases not matched to a gene; V was cut back by 2 bases and J by 0 bases. Written as DNA, the CDR3 is TGTGCCAGCAGCTTCACTCCTAGGACTAGCGGGGGGAGCACAGATACGCAGTATTTT. Encoded protein: CASSFTPRTSGGSTDTQYF.

The gene calls are TRBV7-8 and TRBJ2-7, with 8 positions matching TRBD1. Germline V gene lookup returns CDR1 SGHVS and CDR2 FQNEAQ. The CDR3 covers 17 residues. Germline trimming cut 5 bases from V and 3 bases from J; bases unmatched to any gene: 15. The CDR3 loop is CASSQAEAGTGFYEQYF. In DNA form, the CDR3 reads TGTGCCAGCAGCCAGGCGGAAGCCGGGACAGGATTCTACGAGCAGTACTTC.

The chain employs TRBV5-6 and TRBJ1-2, with D uncertain. With 0 bases removed from V and 8 bases from J, the gap between germline ends came to 11 bases. Germline-derived CDR1 and CDR2 are SGHDT and YYEEEE. The CDR3 has 13 residues. This CDR3 reads CASSLEVGLGYTF. The CDR3 coding sequence is TGTGCCAGCAGCTTGGAGGTAGGGTTAGGCTACACCTTC.

V gene TRBV6-6 combines with J gene TRBJ1-4; D is unclear. V gave up 2 bases and J gave up 4 bases, with 11 bases separating them. The CDR3 is 15 residues long. Germline V gives CDR1 MNHNY, CDR2 SVGAGI (reference sequence). The CDR3 DNA sequence: TGTGCCAGCAGTTACCGGCCAGGCTATAATGAAAAACTGTTTTTT. Translation gives CASSYRPGYNEKLFF.

This clone occurred once. The rearrangement links TRBV9 to TRBJ1-2; D remains unclear. This CDR3 is 14 amino acids long. The V gene's germline CDR1 is SGDLS and CDR2 YYNGEE. The ends were cut back, 3 bases at V and 6 bases at J, with 15 bases in the middle. DNA for the CDR3: TGTGCCAGCAGCGAATGGACTGATGTCAATGGCTACACCTTC. Translation: CASSEWTDVNGYTF.

This clone was seen a handful of times. This chain uses TRBV6-5 with TRBJ1-6; tentative D call: TRBD1 (6 bases). The length of the CDR3 is 13 residues. Germline V gene lookup returns CDR1 MNHEY and CDR2 SVGAGI. CDR3 in amino acids: CAPLLGGNSPLHF. Written as DNA, the CDR3 is TGTGCTCCCCTCTTGGGGGGCAATTCACCCCTCCACTTT.

This chain links TRBV19 with TRBJ2-1, with D maybe TRBD1 (5 bases). The CDR3 is made up of 15 amino acids. Trimming left V 3 bases short and J 9 bases short, with 18 bases between. Germline-derived CDR1 and CDR2 are LNHDA and SQIVND (reference sequence). The CDR3: CASSIGGSGFVEQFF. Here the CDR3 DNA reads TGTGCCAGTAGTATCGGTGGTTCAGGGTTTGTTGAGCAGTTCTTC.

The chain is built from TRBV2 and TRBJ1-4; D remains unclear. CDR3 length equals 15 residues. The V end was cut by 5 bases, the J end by 10 bases, with 20 bases between. The germline CDR1 and CDR2 sequences are SNHLY and FYNNEI. CDR3 sequence: CASSKSTSEVGKLFF. The CDR3, as DNA: TGTGCCAGCAGTAAATCGACCTCGGAGGTCGGAAAACTGTTTTTT.

This clone appeared once. CDR3 sequence: CASSKGTDEKLFF. In nucleotides, the CDR3 is TGTGCCAGCAGCAAAGGGACAGATGAAAAACTGTTTTTT. The rearrangement uses TRBV21-1 and TRBJ1-4; the table's D call of TRBD1 was not tested on the DNA. TRBV21-1 is labeled a pseudogene. CDR3 length: 13 residues.

The chain is built from TRBV19 and TRBJ2-3, with no clear D. The CDR3 runs to 16 residues. V shed 5 bases and J shed 1 base, with 16 bases lying between them. Germline lookup yields CDR1 LNHDA and CDR2 SQIVND (reference sequence). CDR3 sequence: CASSQVELGGTDTQYF. In nucleotides, the CDR3 is TGTGCCAGTAGTCAAGTAGAGCTTGGGGGCACAGATACGCAGTATTTT.

This chain joins TRBV4-1 and TRBJ1-4; 9 bases align to TRBD1. With 0 bases clipped from V and 8 bases from J, the junction kept 7 bases outside the gene matches. Germline V gene data show CDR1 as MGHRA and CDR2 as YSYEKL. The CDR3 runs to 16 residues. CDR3 DNA sequence: TGCGCCAGCAGCCAAGAACGGGGGACAGGGAACGAAAAACTGTTTTTT. As protein: CASSQERGTGNEKLFF.

V usage is TRBV6-5 and J usage is TRBJ1-1; D gene ambiguous. The CDR3 extends over 14 amino acids. V was pared by 6 bases and J by 2 bases, with 13 bases between. CDR1 and CDR2 from the germline V gene are MNHEY and SVGAGI. CDR3 bases: TGTGCCAGCAGCCCCACGGCGGGAAACACTGAAGCTTTCTTT. It codes for CASSPTAGNTEAFF.

This clone showed up just a few times. The chain carries TRBV2 and TRBJ2-7; tentative D call: TRBD1 (6 bases). The CDR3 has 14 residues. The germline gives CDR1 SNHLY, CDR2 FYNNEI. V was shortened by 3 bases and J by 4 bases, with 13 bases between the two germline ends. The DNA of the CDR3 is TGTGCCAGCAGTGACGCCAGGGGCAGGTACGAGCAGTACTTC. Protein: CASSDARGRYEQYF.

This chain joins TRBV27 and TRBJ2-3; D remains ambiguous. The V gene lost 4 bases and the J gene lost 1 base, with 9 bases spanning the gap. This CDR3 comprises 14 residues. Looked up from germline, CDR1 is MNHEY and CDR2 is SMNVEV (reference sequence). The CDR3 sequence is CASSSFLGTDTQYF. CDR3 coding DNA: TGTGCCAGCAGTTCCTTCCTCGGCACAGATACGCAGTATTTT.

The CDR3 sequence is CASSEGITEAFF. CDR3 DNA sequence: TGTGCCAGCAGTGAAGGGATCACTGAAGCTTTCTTT. The J gene is TRBJ1-1, the V gene TRBV2; no firm D call. V lost 1 base and J 4 bases, leaving 4 bases between the germline ends. The CDR3 is 12 residues long. Germline lookup yields CDR1 SNHLY and CDR2 FYNNEI.

The J gene is TRBJ2-1, the V gene TRBV5-6; weak D call: TRBD2 (5 bases). The CDR3 extends over 16 amino acids. Trimming removed 4 bases from V and 1 base from J, with 15 bases in between. Germline V gene sequence: CDR1 SGHDT, CDR2 YYEEEE. The CDR3 sequence: CASSPEADSSYNEQFF. In nucleotides, the CDR3 is TGTGCCAGCAGCCCGGAGGCAGACTCATCCTACAATGAGCAGTTCTTC. The full variable domain, in which reference TRBV5-6 and TRBJ2-1 provide the parts outside the CDR3, is DAGVTQSPTHLIKTRGQQVTLRCSPKSGHDTVSWYQQALGQGPQFIFQYYEEEERQRGNFPDRFSGHQFPNYSSELNVNALLLGDSALYLCASSPEADSSYNEQFFGPGTRLTVL.

J is TRBJ2-7 and V is TRBV4-2; D possibly corresponds to TRBD1 (6 bases). The CDR3 has 14 residues. Trimming left V 2 bases short and J 0 bases short, with 8 bases between. The V gene's germline CDR1 is LGHNA and CDR2 YNFKEQ. In DNA, the CDR3 is TGTGCCAGCAGCCAAAGGGGACACTCCTACGAGCAGTACTTC. Encoded protein: CASSQRGHSYEQYF.

This clone was seen once. This sequence joins TRBV5-1 and TRBJ2-5; 13 bases are a match to TRBD2. The J segment lost 5 bases and the V segment lost 4 bases, leaving 8 bases of the junction unmatched. From germline, CDR1 is SGHRS and CDR2 YFSETQ. The CDR3 extends over 16 amino acids. This CDR3 is CASSLRLAGGGETQYF. In nucleotides, the CDR3 is TGCGCCAGCAGCCTCCGACTAGCGGGGGGCGGCGAGACCCAGTACTTC.

As DNA, the CDR3 is TGTGCCAGCAGCTTGGAGTACGGGGGCGCTGTGAACACTGAAGCTTTCTTT. Translation gives CASSLEYGGAVNTEAFF. V and J are TRBV5-4 and TRBJ1-1, with D perhaps TRBD1 (6 bases). The CDR3 is 17 residues long. V lost 0 bases to trimming and J lost 0 bases, with 15 bases between them. CDR1 is SGHNT and CDR2 is YYREEE in the germline V gene (reference sequence). Full variable domain (rest looked up from reference TRBV5-4 and TRBJ1-1): ETGVTQSPTHLIKTRGQQVTLRCSSQSGHNTVSWYQQALGQGPQFIFQYYREEENGRGNFPPRFSGLQFPNYSSELNVNALELDDSALYLCASSLEYGGAVNTEAFFGQGTRLTVV.

The chain combines TRBV5-6 with TRBJ2-5, with a tentative D call TRBD1 (6 bases). Germline V gives CDR1 SGHDT, CDR2 YYEEEE. V was cut by 1 base and J by 5 bases, with 12 bases left in between. The CDR3 sequence is 14 residues long. CDR3 bases: TGTGCCAGCAGCTTGACAGGGTTGAAGGAGACCCAGTACTTC. Protein: CASSLTGLKETQYF. Full variable domain (rest looked up from reference TRBV5-6 and TRBJ2-5): DAGVTQSPTHLIKTRGQQVTLRCSPKSGHDTVSWYQQALGQGPQFIFQYYEEEERQRGNFPDRFSGHQFPNYSSELNVNALLLGDSALYLCASSLTGLKETQYFGPGTRLLVL.

The J gene is TRBJ1-2, the V gene TRBV19, with 10 nucleotides matching TRBD1. CDR3 length equals 14 residues. The V and J ends lost 2 bases and 8 bases, in that order; junction bases with no gene match: 5. CDR1 is LNHDA, CDR2 SQIVND, per germline (reference sequence). The CDR3 nucleotides read TGTGCCAGTAGTATAAGGGACAGGGGTTACGGCTACACCTTC. Amino acid sequence: CASSIRDRGYGYTF.